The subject of this entry is one TCR beta chain. Its matching antigen is unknown. The method was immunoSEQ multiplex PCR; TCRdb's version includes in-frame clones alone and lacks a portion of them. Among some 1,400,000 clones listed, roughly 96% were seen once. This CDR3 contains 15 residues. The V gene's germline CDR1 is MNHEY and CDR2 SVGAGI. V lost 6 bases to trimming and J lost 1 base, with 15 bases between them. The sample belongs to a study of shared clonotypes between healthy human individuals. Broader study findings: Relative to their counterparts shared across all four donors, non-shared clonotypes exhibited diminished generation probabilities. Sampling included only blood; tissue repertoires likely differ. Several donors held 5% to 5.5% of naive CD4 clonotypes in common.

This sequence joins TRBV6-5 and TRBJ1-2, with TRBD1 as a possible D gene (5 bases). The source of this sequence is a man in his thirties or forties in good health. Sequenced: naive CD4+ T cells sorted from blood. The subset denotes: CD45RA+ positively selected. CDR3 sequence (DNA): TGTGCCAGCAGCGGGGTTAGGGGCCGTAACTATGGCTACACCTTC. Its translation is CASSGVRGRNYGYTF.